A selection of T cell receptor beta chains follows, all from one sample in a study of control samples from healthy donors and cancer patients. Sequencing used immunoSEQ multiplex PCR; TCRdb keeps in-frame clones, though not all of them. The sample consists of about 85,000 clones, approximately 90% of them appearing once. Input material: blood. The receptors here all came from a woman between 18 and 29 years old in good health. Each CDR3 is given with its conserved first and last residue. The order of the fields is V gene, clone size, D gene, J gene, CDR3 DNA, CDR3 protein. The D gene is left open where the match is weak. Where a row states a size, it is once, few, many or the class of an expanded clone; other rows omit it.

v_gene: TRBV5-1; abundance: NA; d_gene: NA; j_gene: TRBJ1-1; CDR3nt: TGCGCCAGCAACTTGGGGGACACTGAAGCTTTCTTT; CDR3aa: CASNLGDTEAFF
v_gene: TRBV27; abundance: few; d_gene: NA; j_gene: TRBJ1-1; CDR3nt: TGTGCCAGCAGTTTAGTGGGGGCGAGGACTGAAGCTTTCTTT; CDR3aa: CASSLVGARTEAFF
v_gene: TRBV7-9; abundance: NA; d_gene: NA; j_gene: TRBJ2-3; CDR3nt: TGTGCCAGCGGCCCTTTGGGAGATACGCAGTATTTT; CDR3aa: CASGPLGDTQYF
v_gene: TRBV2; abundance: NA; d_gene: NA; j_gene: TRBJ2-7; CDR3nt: TGTGCCAGCACGACCGGAGCGACAGCGGACTACGAGCAGTACTTC; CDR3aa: CASTTGATADYEQYF
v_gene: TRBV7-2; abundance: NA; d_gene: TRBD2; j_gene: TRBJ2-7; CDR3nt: TGTGCCAGCAGCTTGTCGGTGGGGACTAGCGGGGGAGGGCAGTACTTC; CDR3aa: CASSLSVGTSGGGQYF
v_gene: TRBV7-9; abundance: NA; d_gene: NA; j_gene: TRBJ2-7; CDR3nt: TGTGCCAGCAGCTTACCAGGGTCCAACGAGCAGTACTTC; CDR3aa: CASSLPGSNEQYF
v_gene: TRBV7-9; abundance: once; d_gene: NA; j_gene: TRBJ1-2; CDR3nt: TGTGCCAGCAGCTCGCGCAACTTTCCTAACTATGGCTACACCTTC; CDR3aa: CASSSRNFPNYGYTF
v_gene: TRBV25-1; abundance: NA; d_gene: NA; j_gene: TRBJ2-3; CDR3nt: TGTGCCAGCAGTCCCCCCCCCAACACAGATACGCAGTATTTT; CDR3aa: CASSPPPNTDTQYF
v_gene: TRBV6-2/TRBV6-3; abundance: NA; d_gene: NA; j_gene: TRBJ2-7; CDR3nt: TGTGCCAGCAGTTACCAGAACTCCTACGAGCAGTACTTC; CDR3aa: CASSYQNSYEQYF
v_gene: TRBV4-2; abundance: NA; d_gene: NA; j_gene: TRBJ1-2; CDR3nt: TGTGCCAGCAGCCCACAGGGCGGCGCTGTCTATGGCTACACCTTC; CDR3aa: CASSPQGGAVYGYTF
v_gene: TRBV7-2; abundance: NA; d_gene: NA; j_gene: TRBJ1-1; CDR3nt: TGTGCCAGCAGCTTAGATGGGGATCGGACTGAAGCTTTCTTT; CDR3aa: CASSLDGDRTEAFF
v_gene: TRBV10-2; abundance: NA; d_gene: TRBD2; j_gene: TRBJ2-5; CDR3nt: TGCGCCAGCAGCCTGACTAGCGGGGGGGCCGGGGAGACCCAGTACTTC; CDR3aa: CASSLTSGGAGETQYF
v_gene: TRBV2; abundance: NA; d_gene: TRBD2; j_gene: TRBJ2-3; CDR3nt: TGTGCCAGCACGACTAGCGGGGGGTCTATAGATACGCAGTATTTT; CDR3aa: CASTTSGGSIDTQYF
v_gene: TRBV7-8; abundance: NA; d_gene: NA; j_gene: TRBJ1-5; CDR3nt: TGTGCCAGCAGCTTACGACGGAGGGACTATAGCAATCAGCCCCAGCATTTT; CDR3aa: CASSLRRRDYSNQPQHF
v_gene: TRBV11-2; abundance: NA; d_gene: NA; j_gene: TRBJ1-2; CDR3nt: TGTGCCAGCAGCTTTCCCCTGTCAGGGTTTGGTGGCTACACCTTC; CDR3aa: CASSFPLSGFGGYTF
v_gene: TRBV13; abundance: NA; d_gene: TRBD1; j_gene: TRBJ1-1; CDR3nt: TGTGCCAGCAGCCGACTTGGGGGGGACAGGGGATTGGTTACTGAAGCTTTCTTT; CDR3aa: CASSRLGGDRGLVTEAFF
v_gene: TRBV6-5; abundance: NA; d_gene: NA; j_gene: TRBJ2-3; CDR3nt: TGTGCCAGCAGTTCAGACGTCTCCACAGATACGCAGTATTTT; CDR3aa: CASSSDVSTDTQYF
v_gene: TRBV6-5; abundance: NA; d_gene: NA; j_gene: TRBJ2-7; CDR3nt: TGTGCCAGCAGTTGGACGAGCTCCTACGAGCAGTACTTC; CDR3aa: CASSWTSSYEQYF
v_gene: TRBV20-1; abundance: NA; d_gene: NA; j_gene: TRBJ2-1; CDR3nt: TGCAGTGCTAGCGGGCTCGGCGAGCAGTTCTTC; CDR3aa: CSASGLGEQFF
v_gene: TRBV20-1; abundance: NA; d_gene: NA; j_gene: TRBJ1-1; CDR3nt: TGCAGTGCTAAAAGAAACACTGAAGCTTTCTTT; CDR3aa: CSAKRNTEAFF
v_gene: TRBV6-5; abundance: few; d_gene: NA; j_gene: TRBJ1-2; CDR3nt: TGTGCCAGCAGCGGAAGCAGTGCGGGGTCCGGTGGCTACACCTTC; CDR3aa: CASSGSSAGSGGYTF
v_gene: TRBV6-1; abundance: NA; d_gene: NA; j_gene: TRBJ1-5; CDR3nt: TGTGCCAGCAGTGAAGCTGGTGCGGTATATAGCAATCAGCCCCAGCATTTT; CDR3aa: CASSEAGAVYSNQPQHF
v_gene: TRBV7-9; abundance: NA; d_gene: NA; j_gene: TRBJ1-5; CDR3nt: TGTGCCAGCAGCTTAGGGCAGGGGATACATCAGCCCCAGCATTTT; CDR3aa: CASSLGQGIHQPQHF
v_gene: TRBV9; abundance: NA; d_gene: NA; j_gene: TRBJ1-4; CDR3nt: TGTGCCAGCAGCGTTCAGGGGACTAATGAAAAACTGTTTTTT; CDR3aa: CASSVQGTNEKLFF
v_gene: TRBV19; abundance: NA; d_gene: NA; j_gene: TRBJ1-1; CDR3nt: TGTGCCAGTAGTACCAGTTGGATGAACACTGAAGCTTTCTTT; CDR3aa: CASSTSWMNTEAFF
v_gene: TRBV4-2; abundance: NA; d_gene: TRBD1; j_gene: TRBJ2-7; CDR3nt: TGTGCCAGCAGCCACGAGAGACAGGGCCCCTACGAGCAGTACTTC; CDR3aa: CASSHERQGPYEQYF
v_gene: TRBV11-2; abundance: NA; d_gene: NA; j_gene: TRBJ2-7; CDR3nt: TGTGCCAGCCTTGGGGACCCTTACGAGCAGTACTTC; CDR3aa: CASLGDPYEQYF
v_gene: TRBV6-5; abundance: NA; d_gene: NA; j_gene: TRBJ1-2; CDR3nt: TGTGCCAGCAGTTCTGACAGCAACTATGGCTACACCTTC; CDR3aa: CASSSDSNYGYTF
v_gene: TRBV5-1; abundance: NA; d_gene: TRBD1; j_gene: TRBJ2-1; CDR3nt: TGCGCCAGCAGCTTGGAAGACAGGGGGCAAAATGAGCAGTTCTTC; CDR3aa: CASSLEDRGQNEQFF
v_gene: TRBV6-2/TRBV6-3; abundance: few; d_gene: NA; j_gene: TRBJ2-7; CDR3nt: TGTGCCAGCAGTCCCCGGGACGAGCAGTACTTC; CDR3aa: CASSPRDEQYF
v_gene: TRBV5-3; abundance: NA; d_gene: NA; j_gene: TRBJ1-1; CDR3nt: TGTGCCAGAAGCTTGGACGCCTGCACTGAAGCTTTCTTT; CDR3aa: CARSLDACTEAFF
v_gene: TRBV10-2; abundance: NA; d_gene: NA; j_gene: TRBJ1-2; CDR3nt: TGCGCCAGCAGGGAACTTGCAGGGACGGATGGCTACACCTTC; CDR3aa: CASRELAGTDGYTF